Shown below are 15 T cell receptor beta chains from a single sample sequenced in a study of cytomegalovirus exposure and HLA in healthy donors. 13 Jbeta primers and 60 Vbeta primers were used for the PCR. Repertoires were generated with immunoSEQ multiplex PCR, while TCRdb's copy carries only in-frame clones and drops some. The sample lists about 130,000 clones, around 80% seen once, with around 1.8% in the top ten. The sequenced material came from PBMCs. These TCRs come from a man over 45 in good health and CMV-seronegative.

V usage is TRBV5-1 and J usage is TRBJ2-3; possible D gene TRBD2, 5 bases. Germline values: CDR1 SGHRS, CDR2 YFSETQ. Between the trimmed V and J ends, which lost 5 bases and 2 bases, there was a span of 9 bases. CDR3 size: 13 residues. The CDR3 nucleotides read TGCGCCAGCAGTCCCGGGGTCACAGATACGCAGTATTTT. This translates into CASSPGVTDTQYF.

The chain uses TRBV10-3 and TRBJ2-1; 7 nucleotides agree with TRBD1. The CDR3 is 14 residues long. The V gene's germline CDR1 is ENHRY and CDR2 SYGVKD. V shed 10 bases and J 0 bases; nucleotides not matched to a gene: 6. CDR3 sequence: CATATGASYNEQFF. CDR3 DNA: TGTGCCACCGCCACAGGGGCCTCCTACAATGAGCAGTTCTTC.

J is TRBJ2-1 and V is TRBV29-1; D is undetermined. Germline values: CDR1 SQVTM, CDR2 ANQGSEA. This CDR3 has 11 residues. With 2 bases removed from V and 8 bases from J, the gap between germline ends came to 7 bases. CDR3 nucleotides: TGCAGCGTTGAAAGTGGGCATGAGCAGTTCTTC. Translation: CSVESGHEQFF.

The count of this clone is one. The chain couples TRBV28 to TRBJ2-1; 12 nucleotides match TRBD2. This CDR3 contains 15 residues. Germline-derived CDR1 and CDR2 are MDHEN and SYDVKM. The J segment lost 15 bases and the V segment lost 5 bases, leaving 14 bases of the junction unmatched. CDR3 bases: TGTGCCAGCAGTATTCTTACTAGCGGGGGGCGGGGGCCGTTCTTC. Translation: CASSILTSGGRGPFF.

V usage is TRBV5-1 and J usage is TRBJ2-2, with 7 bases identical to TRBD1. The length of the CDR3 is 17 residues. The germline V gene encodes CDR1 SGHRS and CDR2 YFSETQ. The trim removed 0 bases at V and 1 base at J, leaving 6 bases unmatched. Here the CDR3 reads CASSLGGTAQNTGELFF. In DNA form, the CDR3 reads TGCGCCAGCAGCTTGGGGGGGACAGCCCAGAACACCGGGGAGCTGTTTTTT.

This chain connects TRBV4-3 to TRBJ1-2, with 8 nucleotides matching TRBD1. The V segment lost 3 bases and the J segment 7 bases; nucleotides outside the gene matches: 10. In germline, CDR1 is LGHNA, CDR2 YSLEER. The CDR3 is 15 residues long. CDR3 in amino acids: CASSHVGQVVSGYTF. CDR3 coding DNA: TGCGCCAGCAGCCATGTGGGACAGGTGGTTTCTGGCTACACCTTC.

This clone appeared a few times. V is TRBV5-1 and J is TRBJ1-6; 10 positions match TRBD1. The CDR3 is 14 amino acids. V gave up 4 bases and J gave up 10 bases; unmatched junction bases: 5. The V gene's germline CDR1 is SGHRS and CDR2 YFSETQ. CDR3 nucleotide sequence: TGCGCCAGCAGCGACGGGACAGGGGTATCACCCCTCCACTTT. Amino acid sequence: CASSDGTGVSPLHF.

CDR3 DNA sequence: TGCGCCAGCAGCCAAGGGCTAGCGGGGGGTTATGAGCAGTTCTTC. It is translated as CASSQGLAGGYEQFF. V usage is TRBV4-1 and J usage is TRBJ2-1; 11 bases fit TRBD2. Per germline, CDR1 MGHRA and CDR2 YSYEKL. After removal of 1 base from V and 8 bases from J, the junction contained 4 bases not matched to a gene. The CDR3 has 15 residues.

The V gene is TRBV15, the J gene TRBJ2-7; D gene ambiguous. Trimming took off 0 bases at V and 6 bases at J, with 9 bases between the two ends. Per germline, CDR1 LNHNV and CDR2 YYDKDF (reference sequence). The CDR3 has 13 amino acids. Here the CDR3 DNA reads TGTGCCACCAGCAGAGATCTAAGGAGCGAGCAGTACTTC. It codes for CATSRDLRSEQYF.

This chain links TRBV5-6 with TRBJ2-2, with 10 bases that match TRBD1. Germline V CDR1 and CDR2: SGHDT, YYEEEE. J lost 4 bases, V lost 2 bases, and 2 bases had no gene match. The CDR3 covers 15 residues. DNA for the CDR3: TGTGCCAGCAGCTTTGGGACAGGGGTCACCGGGGAGCTGTTTTTT. It translates to CASSFGTGVTGELFF.

Points on this clone: An end of the junction does not agree with germline; a read error may underlie this. The chain couples TRBV5-4 to TRBJ1-2; D gene ambiguous. The CDR3 has 15 amino acids. Germline V gives CDR1 SGHNT, CDR2 YYREEE (reference sequence). CDR3 coding DNA: TGTGCCAGCAGCATCCTCCGGGGAGAGGACTATGGCTGCACCTTC. The encoded protein is CASSILRGEDYGCTF.

The chain joins TRBV6-6 to TRBJ1-2; D is uncertain. This CDR3 has 12 residues. With 5 bases removed from V and 3 bases from J, the gap between germline ends came to 7 bases. Germline V gives CDR1 MNHNY, CDR2 SVGAGI (reference sequence). The CDR3 loop is CASSTRDYGYTF. In nucleotides, the CDR3 is TGTGCCAGCAGTACCCGGGACTATGGCTACACCTTC.

The V call is TRBV2, the J call TRBJ1-1; TRBD1 is a possible D gene (6 bases). V lost 7 bases and J 4 bases, leaving 13 bases between the germline ends. There are 13 residues in the CDR3. Germline lookup yields CDR1 SNHLY and CDR2 FYNNEI. In nucleotides, the CDR3 is TGTGCCAGCATGGCAGGGGAAGTCACTGAAGCTTTCTTT. Its translation is CASMAGEVTEAFF.

This clone has just one count. The CDR3 DNA follows: TGTGCCAGCAGCTTAGTTGACCCGACTAGGGGCAGGATGCCTCCCCAGTACTTC. Residues: CASSLVDPTRGRMPPQYF. The rearrangement joins TRBV7-2 to TRBJ2-5; a possible D gene is TRBD2 (6 bases). The germline V gene has CDR1 SGHTA and CDR2 FQGNSA. CDR3 length: 18 residues. The V end lost 1 base, the J end lost 9 bases, and 27 bases lay between the germline ends.

J is TRBJ1-2 and V is TRBV7-2, with 7 bases matching TRBD1. CDR3 length equals 12 residues. Germline CDR1 and CDR2: SGHTA and FQGNSA. Trimming took 3 bases from V and 7 from J; bases not matched to a gene: 2. This chain's CDR3 is CASSFDRAGYTF. Written as DNA, the CDR3 is TGTGCCAGCAGCTTTGACAGGGCTGGCTACACCTTC.